These 26 T cell receptor beta chains originate from one sample sequenced in a study of blood T cell repertoires in COVID-19. Clones were read by immunoSEQ multiplex PCR, and TCRdb kept only the in-frame ones, dropping some. Found here are approximately 90,000 clones, 81% of them singletons; the top ten hold 4% to 5.5%. The sample comprised peripheral blood. The receptor set was obtained from a man in his 60s with acute or convalescent COVID-19.

J is TRBJ1-2 and V is TRBV25-1; 7 bases are a match to TRBD1. CDR3 length: 14 residues. The V segment lost 4 bases and the J segment 8 bases; nucleotides outside the gene matches: 10. Per the germline V gene, CDR1 is MGHDK and CDR2 is SYGVNS. The DNA of the CDR3 is TGTGCCAGCAGTGGGGGGACAGTGCGGCACGGCTACACCTTC. Its protein is CASSGGTVRHGYTF.

V and J are TRBV11-3 and TRBJ2-2, with TRBD2 matching 7 bases. CDR1 and CDR2 (germline): SGHNT, YENEEA. CDR3 length equals 20 residues. The junction had 18 bases not matched to a gene; V was cut back by 0 bases and J by 5 bases. The CDR3 bases are TGTGCCAGCAGCTTAGATTTGCTATACCAGCGGGGACTCCTGACCGGGGAGCTGTTTTTT. This gives the protein CASSLDLLYQRGLLTGELFF.

The chain couples TRBV5-5 to TRBJ1-4, with TRBD1 matching 7 bases. The CDR3 consists of 17 residues. V shed 4 bases, J shed 0 bases, and the junction held 9 bases outside the gene matches. Germline CDR1 and CDR2: SGHKS and YYEKEE (reference sequence). The CDR3 DNA sequence: TGTGCCAGCAGCCTCTACAGGGGACAAGCAACTAATGAAAAACTGTTTTTT. Protein: CASSLYRGQATNEKLFF. Looking up the rest from reference TRBV5-5 and TRBJ1-4 gives the full variable domain: DAGVTQSPTHLIKTRGQQVTLRCSPISGHKSVSWYQQVLGQGPQFIFQYYEKEERGRGNFPDRFSARQFPNYSSELNVNALLLGDSALYLCASSLYRGQATNEKLFFGSGTQLSVL.

V usage is TRBV24-1 and J usage is TRBJ1-2, with D maybe TRBD1 (6 bases). Germline CDR1 reads KGHDR; CDR2 reads SFDVKD. V lost 7 bases and J 2 bases, leaving 13 bases between the germline ends. The CDR3 length is 14 residues. CDR3 coding DNA: TGTGCCACCAGCGGAAAAACAGGGAACTATGGCTACACCTTC. This sequence encodes CATSGKTGNYGYTF.

This chain links TRBV12-3 or TRBV12-4 with TRBJ1-1; D uncertain. Trimming shortened V by 3 bases and J by 6 bases, and 8 bases separated the two germline ends. The CDR3 totals 12 residues. CDR3 protein: CASSLVGSEAFF. CDR3 nucleotide sequence: TGTGCCAGCAGTTTGGTTGGCTCTGAAGCTTTCTTT.

The chain uses TRBV29-1 and TRBJ1-5, with 8 bases fitting TRBD1. Trimming at V came to 5 bases and at J to 6 bases, leaving 3 bases not matched to a gene. Germline assignment: CDR1 SQVTM and CDR2 ANQGSEA. The CDR3 is 12 residues long. This chain's CDR3 is CSVSQGGQPQHF. CDR3 sequence (DNA): TGCAGCGTTTCACAGGGGGGTCAGCCCCAGCATTTT.

The chain's CDR3 is CASSLERTGWNGYTF. The DNA of the CDR3 is TGTGCCAGCAGCTTAGAGAGGACAGGGTGGAATGGCTACACCTTC. This sequence joins TRBV7-2 and TRBJ1-2; 8 bases are shared with TRBD1. CDR1 SGHTA and CDR2 FQGNSA come from the germline V gene. The CDR3 contains 15 residues. V trimming: 1 base; J trimming: 6 bases; junction bases outside the gene matches: 7.

The rearrangement uses TRBV28 and TRBJ2-5, with TRBD1 identical over 9 bases. Germline CDR1 is MDHEN and CDR2 is SYDVKM. The CDR3 loop spans 19 amino acids. With V trimmed by 2 bases and J by 0 bases, 13 bases remained unmatched. The CDR3 reads CASSLPPQTGGLYQETQYF. Here the CDR3 DNA reads TGTGCCAGCAGTTTACCTCCTCAAACAGGGGGCTTGTACCAAGAGACCCAGTACTTC. Full variable domain (outside the CDR3, taken from reference TRBV28 and TRBJ2-5): DVKVTQSSRYLVKRTGEKVFLECVQDMDHENMFWYRQDPGLGLRLIYFSYDVKMKEKGDIPEGYSVSREKKERFSLILESASTNQTSMYLCASSLPPQTGGLYQETQYFGPGTRLLVL.

The chain combines TRBV5-6 with TRBJ1-1; no reliable D call. Germline V gene lookup returns CDR1 SGHDT and CDR2 YYEEEE. The CDR3 runs to 16 residues. V lost 0 bases, J lost 2 bases, and 14 bases lay in between. The CDR3 DNA sequence: TGTGCCAGCAGCTTGGGCGCTCGAGGATTAAACACTGAAGCTTTCTTT. Encoded protein: CASSLGARGLNTEAFF.

V and J are TRBV7-3 and TRBJ1-1, with 7 bases aligning to TRBD1. J gave up 4 bases and V 3 bases, and 11 bases lay outside the gene matches. Looked up from germline, CDR1 is SGHTA and CDR2 is FQGTGA. The CDR3 contains 16 residues. CDR3 in amino acids: CASSFRSRQGSTEAFF. The CDR3 nucleotides read TGTGCCAGCAGCTTCAGATCTCGACAGGGAAGCACTGAAGCTTTCTTT.

CDR3 nucleotide sequence: TGTGCCAGCAGCCCCATGTGGACAGCAGGGACCCAGTACTTC. It encodes CASSPMWTAGTQYF. The chain is built from TRBV3-1 (or the pseudogene TRBV3-2) and TRBJ2-5, with a weak D call TRBD1 (6 bases). Between the trimmed V and J ends, which lost 4 bases and 7 bases, there was a span of 16 bases. This CDR3 contains 14 residues. Germline values: CDR1 LGHDT, CDR2 YNNKEL (reference sequence).

The chain links TRBV2 to TRBJ1-2; TRBD1 might be the D (6 bases). The CDR3 consists of 15 residues. The V end was cut by 6 bases, the J end by 1 base, with 15 bases between. Germline V gives CDR1 SNHLY, CDR2 FYNNEI. Here the CDR3 DNA reads TGTGCCAGCAGCCGAGCGGGGGGCCTTAACTATGGCTACACCTTC. The encoded protein is CASSRAGGLNYGYTF.

The chain links TRBV12-3 or TRBV12-4 to TRBJ1-2, with a weak D call TRBD1 (6 bases). The length of the CDR3 is 13 residues. V was pared by 3 bases and J by 2 bases, with 7 bases between. CDR3 residues: CASSLDRNYGYTF. CDR3 nucleotides: TGTGCCAGCAGTTTGGACAGAAACTATGGCTACACCTTC.

The chain carries TRBV5-4 and TRBJ1-1, with 7 bases aligning to TRBD1. The germline V gene has CDR1 SGHNT and CDR2 YYREEE (reference sequence). The CDR3 loop spans 16 amino acids. V gave up 4 bases and J gave up 1 base; unmatched junction bases: 10. CDR3 DNA sequence: TGTGCCAGCAGCCCGACAGGGAGTAGAGCGAACACTGAAGCTTTCTTT. Its protein product is CASSPTGSRANTEAFF.

J is TRBJ2-5 and V is TRBV18, with a possible D match to TRBD1 (6 bases). Germline V lookup: CDR1 KGHSH, CDR2 LQKENI. The CDR3 loop spans 16 amino acids. The V gene lost 0 bases and the J gene lost 2 bases, with 13 bases spanning the gap. The CDR3 DNA reads TGTGCCAGCTCACCACCTTTCGGGACACCTCAAGAGACCCAGTACTTC. This gives the protein CASSPPFGTPQETQYF.

This chain links TRBV2 with TRBJ2-3; no clear D. The CDR3 runs to 13 residues. From germline, CDR1 is SNHLY and CDR2 FYNNEI. V was trimmed by 6 bases and J by 4 bases, leaving 11 bases between them. In DNA, the CDR3 is TGTGCCAGCAGCCTAGAGATGGCAGATACGCAGTATTTT. It yields the protein CASSLEMADTQYF. Full variable domain (outside the CDR3, taken from reference TRBV2 and TRBJ2-3): EPEVTQTPSHQVTQMGQEVILRCVPISNHLYFYWYRQILGQKVEFLVSFYNNEISEKSEIFDDQFSVERPDGSNFTLKIRSTKLEDSAMYFCASSLEMADTQYFGPGTRLTVL.

This clone was observed a single time. The chain employs TRBV18 and TRBJ2-7; D is perhaps TRBD1 (6 bases). Germline CDR1 KGHSH, CDR2 LQKENI. CDR3 length: 14 residues. The V and J ends lost 1 base and 5 bases respectively, with 12 bases between them. The CDR3 region has the DNA TGTGCCAGCTCACCACTACAGGGTCAACACGAGCAGTACTTC. Its translation: CASSPLQGQHEQYF.

The chain employs TRBV9 and TRBJ1-3; 10 positions agree with TRBD1. Germline CDR1 reads SGDLS; CDR2 reads YYNGEE. There are 16 residues in the CDR3. With 4 bases clipped from V and 4 bases from J, the junction kept 8 bases outside the gene matches. The DNA for the CDR3 is TGTGCCAGCAGCCAACAGACAGGGGGCCTGGGAAACACCATATATTTT. Its protein is CASSQQTGGLGNTIYF.

The gene calls are TRBV27 and TRBJ2-3; TRBD2 matches at 13 bases. The ends lost 1 base at V and 5 bases at J; junction bases unmatched: 9. The CDR3 totals 18 residues. Germline V gene data show CDR1 as MNHEY and CDR2 as SMNVEV (reference sequence). The CDR3 sequence is CASSLFSGGLAGIDTQYF. The CDR3 DNA is TGTGCCAGCAGTTTATTTTCGGGGGGACTAGCGGGGATAGATACGCAGTATTTT.

The chain employs TRBV27 and TRBJ2-1, with TRBD1 as a possible D gene (5 bases). CDR1 and CDR2 from the germline V gene are MNHEY and SMNVEV (reference sequence). The CDR3 extends over 15 amino acids. The V gene lost 5 bases and the J gene lost 1 base, with 12 bases spanning the gap. Here the CDR3 reads CASSPIRGSYNEQFF. The CDR3 DNA is TGTGCCAGCAGTCCAATTAGGGGATCCTACAATGAGCAGTTCTTC.

The chain recombines TRBV7-8 with TRBJ1-4; unclear D gene. CDR1 is SGHVS, CDR2 FQNEAQ, per germline. The CDR3 runs 13 residues. V was pared by 2 bases and J by 3 bases, with 4 bases between. CDR3 bases: TGTGCCAGCAGCTTATCTCCTAATGAAAAACTGTTTTTT. The encoded protein is CASSLSPNEKLFF. Complete variable domain (other parts from reference TRBV7-8 and TRBJ1-4): GAGVSQSPRYKVAKRGQDVALRCDPISGHVSLFWYQQALGQGPEFLTYFQNEAQLDKSGLPSDRFFAERPEGSVSTLKIQRTQQEDSAVYLCASSLSPNEKLFFGSGTQLSVL.

The chain has TRBV7-2 and TRBJ2-3; TRBD2 matches 10 bases. CDR3 size: 16 residues. J gave up 4 bases and V 5 bases, and 9 bases lay outside the gene matches. Per germline, CDR1 SGHTA and CDR2 FQGNSA. The CDR3 is CASSTWVAGGSDTQYF. The CDR3 region has the DNA TGTGCCAGCAGCACCTGGGTAGCGGGAGGCTCAGATACGCAGTATTTT.

The chain employs TRBV5-5 and TRBJ1-1; D possibly corresponds to TRBD1 (5 bases). CDR1 is SGHKS and CDR2 is YYEKEE in the germline V gene (reference sequence). Trimming removed 0 bases from V and 8 bases from J, with 8 bases in between. The CDR3 length is 12 residues. DNA for the CDR3: TGTGCCAGCAGCTTGGGGAGGGGCGAAGCTTTCTTT. It encodes CASSLGRGEAFF.

This clone has a single count. V usage is TRBV5-4 and J usage is TRBJ1-1; TRBD1 is a possible D gene (6 bases). Trimming pared 0 bases from V and 10 bases from J, leaving 13 bases between. The CDR3 has 13 amino acids. Germline V gives CDR1 SGHNT, CDR2 YYREEE (reference sequence). The DNA of the CDR3 is TGTGCCAGCAGCTTGGGTAGGGGGGAGGGAGCTTTCTTT. Translated, it gives CASSLGRGEGAFF. The full variable domain, its missing parts supplied by reference TRBV5-4 and TRBJ1-1, is ETGVTQSPTHLIKTRGQQVTLRCSSQSGHNTVSWYQQALGQGPQFIFQYYREEENGRGNFPPRFSGLQFPNYSSELNVNALELDDSALYLCASSLGRGEGAFFGQGTRLTVV.

The rearrangement joins TRBV29-1 to TRBJ1-1, with D uncertain. The CDR3 extends over 12 amino acids. Looked up from germline, CDR1 is SQVTM and CDR2 is ANQGSEA. Trimming took off 4 bases at V and 0 bases at J, with 6 bases between the two ends. CDR3: CSVGRMNTEAFF. The CDR3 region has the DNA TGCAGCGTTGGGCGGATGAACACTGAAGCTTTCTTT.

The chain employs TRBV6-2 or TRBV6-3 and TRBJ1-4; 7 bases align to TRBD1. J lost 15 bases, V lost 5 bases, and 9 bases had no gene match. The CDR3 is 12 residues long. CDR1 and CDR2 from the germline V gene are MNHEY and SVGEGT. The CDR3 sequence: CASSATGFLVFF. CDR3 in DNA: TGTGCCAGCAGTGCGACAGGGTTTTTGGTGTTTTTT.